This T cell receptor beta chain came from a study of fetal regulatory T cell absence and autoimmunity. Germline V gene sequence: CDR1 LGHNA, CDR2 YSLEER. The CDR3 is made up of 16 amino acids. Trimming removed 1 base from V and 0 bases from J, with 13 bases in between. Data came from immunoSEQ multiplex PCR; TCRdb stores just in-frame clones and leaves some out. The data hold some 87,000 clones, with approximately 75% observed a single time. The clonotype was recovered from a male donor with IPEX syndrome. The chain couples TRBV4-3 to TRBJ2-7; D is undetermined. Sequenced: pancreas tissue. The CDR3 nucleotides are TGCGCCAGCAGCCAAGGGGCAGCGTCCAGCTCCTACGAGCAGTACTTC. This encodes CASSQGAASSSYEQYF.